This T cell receptor (beta chain) was recorded in a study of cytotoxic CD8 clonotypes in ibrutinib-treated CLL. Overall study context: In all, under twelve patients were relapsed/refractory, under 16 were treatment-naive and 17 were IGHV unmutated.

Data came from immunoSEQ multiplex PCR; TCRdb stores just in-frame clones and leaves some out. Counted here are over 150,000 clones, around three quarters occurring once; the ten biggest clones make up over 10%. The CDR3 contains 14 residues. V gave up 1 base and J gave up 3 bases, with 10 bases separating them. In germline, CDR1 is SGHRS, CDR2 YFSETQ. PBMCs that had been cryopreserved were the source of 2 to 2.5 micrograms of genomic DNA for TCR beta libraries. J is TRBJ1-2 and V is TRBV5-1; possibly TRBD1 for D (6 bases). The sequencing here drew on PBMCs, taken after 24 months of ibrutinib treatment. The clonotype originates from a human donor with chronic lymphocytic leukemia. CDR3 nucleotides: TGCGCCAGCAGCTTGAGGGGGGCGGACTATGGCTACACCTTC. Protein: CASSLRGADYGYTF.